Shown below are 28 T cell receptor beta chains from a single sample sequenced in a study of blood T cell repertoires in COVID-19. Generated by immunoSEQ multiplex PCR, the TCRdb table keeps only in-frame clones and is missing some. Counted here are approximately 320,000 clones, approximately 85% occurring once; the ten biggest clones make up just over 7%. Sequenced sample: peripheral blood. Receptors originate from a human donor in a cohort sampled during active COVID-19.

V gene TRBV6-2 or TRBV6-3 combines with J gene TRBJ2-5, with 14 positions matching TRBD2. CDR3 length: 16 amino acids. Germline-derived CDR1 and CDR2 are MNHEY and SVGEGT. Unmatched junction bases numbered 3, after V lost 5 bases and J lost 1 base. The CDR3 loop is CASSKGLAGGQETQYF. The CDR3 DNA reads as TGTGCCAGCAGTAAAGGACTAGCGGGGGGCCAAGAGACCCAGTACTTC.

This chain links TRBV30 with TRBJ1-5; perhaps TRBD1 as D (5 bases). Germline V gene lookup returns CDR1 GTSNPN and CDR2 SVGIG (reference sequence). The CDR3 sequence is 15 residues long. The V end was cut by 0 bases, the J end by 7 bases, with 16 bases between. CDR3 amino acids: CAWSVETESGQPQHF. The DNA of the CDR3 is TGTGCCTGGAGTGTAGAGACAGAGAGTGGACAGCCCCAGCATTTT.

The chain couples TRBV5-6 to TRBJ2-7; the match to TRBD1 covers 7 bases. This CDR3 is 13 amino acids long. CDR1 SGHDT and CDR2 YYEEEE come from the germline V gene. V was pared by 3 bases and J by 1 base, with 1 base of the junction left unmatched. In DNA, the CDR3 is TGTGCCAGCAGCTACAGGGGATCCTACGAGCAGTACTTC. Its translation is CASSYRGSYEQYF.

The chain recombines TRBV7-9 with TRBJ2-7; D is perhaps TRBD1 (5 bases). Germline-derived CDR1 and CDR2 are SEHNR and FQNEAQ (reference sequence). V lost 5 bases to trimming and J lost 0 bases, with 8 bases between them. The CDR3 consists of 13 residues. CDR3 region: CASSPTASYEQYF. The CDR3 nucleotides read TGTGCCAGCAGCCCGACAGCCTCCTACGAGCAGTACTTC.

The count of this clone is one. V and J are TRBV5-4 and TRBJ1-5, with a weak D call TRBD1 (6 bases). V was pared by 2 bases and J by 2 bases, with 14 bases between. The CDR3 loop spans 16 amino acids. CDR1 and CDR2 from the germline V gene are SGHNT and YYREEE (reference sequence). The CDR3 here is CASSFTGSGGNQPQHF. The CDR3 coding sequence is TGTGCCAGCAGCTTTACAGGGAGCGGGGGCAATCAGCCCCAGCATTTT.

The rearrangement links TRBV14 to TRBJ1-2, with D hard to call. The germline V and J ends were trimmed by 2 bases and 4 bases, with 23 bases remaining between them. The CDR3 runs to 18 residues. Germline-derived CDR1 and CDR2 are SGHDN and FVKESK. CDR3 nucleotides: TGTGCCAGCAGCCAATTAGTCCCGTTAGGACTGGACGTCTATGGCTACACCTTC. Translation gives CASSQLVPLGLDVYGYTF.

The CDR3 loop reads CASSFLGGGNEQFF. The CDR3 DNA reads as TGTGCCAGCAGCTTCCTAGGGGGGGGCAATGAGCAGTTCTTC. The V and J genes are TRBV9 and TRBJ2-1; possible D gene TRBD2, 7 bases. The ends were cut back, 4 bases at V and 6 bases at J, with 14 bases in the middle. Looked up from germline, CDR1 is SGDLS and CDR2 is YYNGEE. The length of the CDR3 is 14 residues. The full variable domain, completed using reference TRBV9 and TRBJ2-1, is DSGVTQTPKHLITATGQRVTLRCSPRSGDLSVYWYQQSLDQGLQFLIQYYNGEERAKGNILERFSAQQFPDLHSELNLSSLELGDSALYFCASSFLGGGNEQFFGPGTRLTVL.

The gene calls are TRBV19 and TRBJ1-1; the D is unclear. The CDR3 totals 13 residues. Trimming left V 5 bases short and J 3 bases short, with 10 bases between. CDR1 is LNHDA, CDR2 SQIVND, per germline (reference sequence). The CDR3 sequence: CASSSGLDTEAFF. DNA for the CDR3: TGTGCCAGTAGTTCTGGGCTGGACACTGAAGCTTTCTTT.

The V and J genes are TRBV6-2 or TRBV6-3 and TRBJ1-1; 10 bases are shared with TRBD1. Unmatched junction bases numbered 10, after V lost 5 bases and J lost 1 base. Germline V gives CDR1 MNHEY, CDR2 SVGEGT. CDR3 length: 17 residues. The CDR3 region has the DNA TGTGCCAGCAGTGACGTGACAGGGGGCCCTCGGAACACTGAAGCTTTCTTT. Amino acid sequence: CASSDVTGGPRNTEAFF.

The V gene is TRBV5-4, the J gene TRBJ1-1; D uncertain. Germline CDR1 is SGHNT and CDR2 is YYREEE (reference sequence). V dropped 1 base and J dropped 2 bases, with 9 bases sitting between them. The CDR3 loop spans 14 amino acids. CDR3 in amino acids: CASSLWQANTEAFF. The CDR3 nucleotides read TGTGCCAGCAGCTTGTGGCAGGCTAACACTGAAGCTTTCTTT.

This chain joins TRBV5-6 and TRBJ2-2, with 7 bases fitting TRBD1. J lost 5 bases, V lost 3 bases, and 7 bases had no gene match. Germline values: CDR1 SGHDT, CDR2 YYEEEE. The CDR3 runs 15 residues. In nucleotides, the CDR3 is TGTGCCAGCAGCTACCGGGACAGAAAAACCGGGGAGCTGTTTTTT. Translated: CASSYRDRKTGELFF.

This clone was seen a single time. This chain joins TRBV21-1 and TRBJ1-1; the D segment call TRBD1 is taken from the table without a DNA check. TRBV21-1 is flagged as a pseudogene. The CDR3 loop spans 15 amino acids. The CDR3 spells CASSKEGASYTEAFF. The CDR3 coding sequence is TGTGCCAGCAGCAAAGAAGGGGCCAGCTACACTGAAGCTTTCTTT.

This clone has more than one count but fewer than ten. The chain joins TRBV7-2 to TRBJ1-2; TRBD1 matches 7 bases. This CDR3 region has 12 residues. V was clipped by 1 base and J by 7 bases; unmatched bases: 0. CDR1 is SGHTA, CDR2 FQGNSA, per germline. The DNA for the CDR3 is TGTGCCAGCAGCTTAGACAGGGGTGGCTACACCTTC. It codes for CASSLDRGGYTF.

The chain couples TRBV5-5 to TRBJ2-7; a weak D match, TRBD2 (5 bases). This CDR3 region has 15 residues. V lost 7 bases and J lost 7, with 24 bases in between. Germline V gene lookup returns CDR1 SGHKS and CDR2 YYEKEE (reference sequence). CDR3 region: CASERVAAAAGEQYF. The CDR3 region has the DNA TGTGCCAGCGAACGGGTCGCCGCAGCGGCGGGTGAGCAGTACTTC.

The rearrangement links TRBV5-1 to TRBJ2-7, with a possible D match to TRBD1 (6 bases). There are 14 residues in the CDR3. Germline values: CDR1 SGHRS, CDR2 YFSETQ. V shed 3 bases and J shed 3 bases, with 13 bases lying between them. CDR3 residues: CASSSRFRGYEQYF. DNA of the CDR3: TGCGCCAGCAGCTCCCGTTTCAGGGGCTACGAGCAGTACTTC.

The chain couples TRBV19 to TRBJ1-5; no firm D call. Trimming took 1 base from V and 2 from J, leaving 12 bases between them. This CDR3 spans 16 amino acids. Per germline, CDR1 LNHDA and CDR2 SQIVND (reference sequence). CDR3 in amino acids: CASSIGSPSGNQPQHF. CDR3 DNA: TGTGCCAGTAGTATAGGCAGCCCAAGCGGCAATCAGCCCCAGCATTTT.

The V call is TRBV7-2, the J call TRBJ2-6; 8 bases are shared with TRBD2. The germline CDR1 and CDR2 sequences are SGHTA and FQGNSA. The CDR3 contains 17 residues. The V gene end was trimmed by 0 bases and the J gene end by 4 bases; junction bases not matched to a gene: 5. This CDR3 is CASSLAGTRIGANVLTF. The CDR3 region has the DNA TGTGCCAGCAGCTTAGCGGGGACTAGAATCGGGGCCAACGTCCTGACTTTC.

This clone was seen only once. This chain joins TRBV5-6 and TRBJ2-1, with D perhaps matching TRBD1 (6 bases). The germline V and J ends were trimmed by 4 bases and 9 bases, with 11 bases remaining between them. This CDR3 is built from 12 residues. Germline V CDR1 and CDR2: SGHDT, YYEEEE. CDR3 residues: CASSLTGTEQFF. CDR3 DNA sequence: TGTGCCAGCAGCCTCACAGGGACTGAGCAGTTCTTC.

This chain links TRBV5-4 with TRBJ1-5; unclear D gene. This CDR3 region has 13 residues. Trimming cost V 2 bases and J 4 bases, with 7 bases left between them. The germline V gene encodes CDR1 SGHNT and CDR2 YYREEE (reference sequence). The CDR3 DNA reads TGTGCCAGCAGCTTTGGCCTTAATCAGCCCCAGCATTTT. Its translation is CASSFGLNQPQHF.

CDR3 amino acids: CASSEPRETNEKLFF. In DNA, the CDR3 is TGCGCCAGCAGTGAGCCCCGGGAAACTAATGAAAAACTGTTTTTT. V and J are TRBV10-2 and TRBJ1-4; D gene uncertain. V dropped 2 bases and J dropped 1 base, with 8 bases sitting between them. CDR1 is WSHSY, CDR2 SAAADI, per germline. CDR3 length: 15 residues.

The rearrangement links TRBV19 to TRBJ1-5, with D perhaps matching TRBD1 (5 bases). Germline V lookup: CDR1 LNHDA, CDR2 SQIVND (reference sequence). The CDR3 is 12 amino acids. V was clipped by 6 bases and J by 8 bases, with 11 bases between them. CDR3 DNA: TGTGCCAGTAGGAAGGGGATAGAGCCCCAGCATTTT. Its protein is CASRKGIEPQHF.

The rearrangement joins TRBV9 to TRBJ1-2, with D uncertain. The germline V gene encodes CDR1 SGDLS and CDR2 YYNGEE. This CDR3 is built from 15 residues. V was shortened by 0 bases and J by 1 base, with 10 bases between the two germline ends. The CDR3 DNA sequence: TGTGCCAGCAGCGTAGTTTGGGAGAGTAACTATGGCTACACCTTC. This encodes CASSVVWESNYGYTF.

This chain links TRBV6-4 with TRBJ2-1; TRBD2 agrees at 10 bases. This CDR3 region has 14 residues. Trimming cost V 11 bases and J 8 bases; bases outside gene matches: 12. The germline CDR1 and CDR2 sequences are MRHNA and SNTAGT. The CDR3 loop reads CASSGTSDAHEQFF. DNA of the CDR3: TGTGCCTCTTCCGGGACTAGCGACGCCCATGAGCAGTTCTTC.

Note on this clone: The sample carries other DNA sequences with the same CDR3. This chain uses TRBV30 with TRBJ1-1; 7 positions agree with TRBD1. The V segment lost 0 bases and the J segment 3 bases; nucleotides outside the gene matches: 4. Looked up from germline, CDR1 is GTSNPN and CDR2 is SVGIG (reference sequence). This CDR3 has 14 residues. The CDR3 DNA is TGTGCCTGGAGTGTACAGGGGAAGGACACTGAAGCTTTCTTT. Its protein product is CAWSVQGKDTEAFF.

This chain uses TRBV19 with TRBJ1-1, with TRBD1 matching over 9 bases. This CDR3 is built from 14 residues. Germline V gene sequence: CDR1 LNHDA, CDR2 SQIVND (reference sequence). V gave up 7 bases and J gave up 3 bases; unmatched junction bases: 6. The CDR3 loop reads CASTWDREDTEAFF. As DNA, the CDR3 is TGTGCCAGTACCTGGGACAGGGAGGACACTGAAGCTTTCTTT.

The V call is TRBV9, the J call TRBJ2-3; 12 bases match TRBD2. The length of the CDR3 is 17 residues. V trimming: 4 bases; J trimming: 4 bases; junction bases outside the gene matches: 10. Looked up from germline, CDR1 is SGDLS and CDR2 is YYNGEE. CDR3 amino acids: CASSSGLAGTRADTQYF. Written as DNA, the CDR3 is TGTGCCAGCAGCTCCGGACTAGCGGGGACAAGGGCAGATACGCAGTATTTT.

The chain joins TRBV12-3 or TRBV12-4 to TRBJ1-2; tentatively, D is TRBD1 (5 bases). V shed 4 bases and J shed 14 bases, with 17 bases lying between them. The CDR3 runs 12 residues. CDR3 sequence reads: CASSYRWSGCTF. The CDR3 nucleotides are TGTGCCAGCAGTTACCGGTGGTCAGGGTGTACCTTC.

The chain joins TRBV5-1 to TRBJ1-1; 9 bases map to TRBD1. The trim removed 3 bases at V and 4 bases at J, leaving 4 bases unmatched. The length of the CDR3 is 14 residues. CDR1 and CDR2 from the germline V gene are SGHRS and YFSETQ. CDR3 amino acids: CASSSQGARTEAFF. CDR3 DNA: TGCGCCAGCAGCTCACAGGGGGCGCGCACTGAAGCTTTCTTT. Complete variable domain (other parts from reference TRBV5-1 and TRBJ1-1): KAGVTQTPRYLIKTRGQQVTLSCSPISGHRSVSWYQQTPGQGLQFLFEYFSETQRNKGNFPGRFSGRQFSNSRSEMNVSTLELGDSALYLCASSSQGARTEAFFGQGTRLTVV.